The 27 T cell receptor beta chains given below trace back to one sample, sequenced in a study of blood T cell repertoires in COVID-19. Generated by immunoSEQ multiplex PCR, the TCRdb table keeps only in-frame clones and is missing some. The sample carries approximately 61,000 clones, around 83% recorded once. Input material: peripheral blood. The receptors come from a man aged 50-59 years with COVID-19, enrolled during active disease.

This clone occurred once. V and J are TRBV27 and TRBJ2-7, with 8 nucleotides matching TRBD1. This CDR3 is built from 14 residues. V was clipped by 3 bases and J by 9 bases; unmatched bases: 10. Germline lookup yields CDR1 MNHEY and CDR2 SMNVEV (reference sequence). The CDR3 protein is CASSLDTGTGTQYF. As DNA, the CDR3 is TGTGCCAGCAGTTTGGATACCGGGACAGGTACGCAGTACTTC.

V is TRBV15 and J is TRBJ2-1; 9 bases match TRBD2. Per the germline V gene, CDR1 is LNHNV and CDR2 is YYDKDF (reference sequence). J gave up 9 bases and V 3 bases, and 12 bases lay outside the gene matches. This CDR3 region has 16 residues. CDR3 nucleotide sequence: TGTGCCACCAGCAGCCTAGGACTAGCGAGCGGAACTGAGCAGTTCTTC. Translating gives CATSSLGLASGTEQFF.

This clone was observed once. The chain links TRBV12-3 or TRBV12-4 to TRBJ2-7, with unresolved D. V shed 6 bases and J shed 1 base, with 10 bases lying between them. The CDR3 extends over 13 amino acids. The CDR3 DNA is TGTGCCAGCAGCCAAGACAAGTCCTACGAGCAGTACTTC. This sequence encodes CASSQDKSYEQYF.

This clone was detected only once. The chain combines TRBV2 with TRBJ1-6, with 9 positions matching TRBD1. Losses at the gene ends were 3 bases for V and 7 bases for J; bases not matched to a gene: 4. This CDR3 is 15 amino acids long. Germline values: CDR1 SNHLY, CDR2 FYNNEI. The CDR3 spells CASSEGTGQNSPLHF. CDR3 nucleotides: TGTGCCAGCAGTGAGGGGACAGGGCAAAATTCACCCCTCCACTTT.

This chain links TRBV18 with TRBJ2-5; TRBD2 agrees at 7 bases. The trim removed 3 bases at V and 2 bases at J, leaving 12 bases unmatched. The CDR3 has 17 residues. From germline, CDR1 is KGHSH and CDR2 LQKENI. CDR3 sequence: CASSPRFLTSEQETQYF. Here the CDR3 DNA reads TGTGCCAGCTCACCGAGGTTTTTAACTAGCGAACAAGAGACCCAGTACTTC.

This chain uses TRBV12-3 or TRBV12-4 with TRBJ1-2; a possible D gene is TRBD1 (5 bases). Between the trimmed V and J ends, which lost 6 bases and 4 bases, there was a span of 12 bases. The CDR3 sequence is 13 residues long. The CDR3 region has the DNA TGTGCCAGCAGGGCACAGGAGTTCTATGGCTACACCTTC. It yields the protein CASRAQEFYGYTF.

This chain joins TRBV24-1 and TRBJ2-5; the match to TRBD1 covers 7 bases. J was trimmed by 2 bases and V by 3 bases; bases with no gene match: 2. This CDR3 region has 14 residues. Germline V gene sequence: CDR1 KGHDR, CDR2 SFDVKD. CDR3 residues: CATSDPDRQETQYF. For the CDR3, the DNA is TGTGCCACCAGTGATCCGGACAGGCAAGAGACCCAGTACTTC.

CDR3 coding DNA: TGTGCCAGTAGTAGGGGACAGGGGAGCAATCAGCCCCAGCATTTT. Residues: CASSRGQGSNQPQHF. The rearrangement joins TRBV19 to TRBJ1-5; 10 nucleotides align to TRBD1. CDR1 LNHDA and CDR2 SQIVND come from the germline V gene (reference sequence). The CDR3 runs 15 residues. With 4 bases clipped from V and 1 base from J, the junction kept 1 base outside the gene matches.

The chain couples TRBV25-1 to TRBJ2-5; 8 nucleotides line up with TRBD1. In germline, CDR1 is MGHDK, CDR2 SYGVNS. The CDR3 loop spans 14 amino acids. Unmatched junction bases numbered 3, after V lost 4 bases and J lost 2 bases. CDR3 amino acids: CASSGRDRQETQYF. CDR3 nucleotides: TGTGCCAGCAGTGGCCGGGACAGGCAAGAGACCCAGTACTTC.

The chain carries TRBV5-1 and TRBJ2-3; D possibly corresponds to TRBD2 (6 bases). CDR3 size: 16 residues. Germline lookup yields CDR1 SGHRS and CDR2 YFSETQ. V was cut by 1 base and J by 0 bases, with 12 bases left in between. CDR3 bases: TGCGCCAGCAGCTTGTCGCCAGCGGGTAGCACAGATACGCAGTATTTT. Its protein is CASSLSPAGSTDTQYF.

The chain recombines TRBV27 with TRBJ2-3; a weak D match, TRBD2 (6 bases). The ends were cut back, 7 bases at V and 2 bases at J, with 16 bases in the middle. In germline, CDR1 is MNHEY, CDR2 SMNVEV (reference sequence). The CDR3 is 15 residues long. The CDR3 nucleotides read TGTGCCAGCATCTCGGGCGGGACCCCCACAGATACGCAGTATTTT. It translates to CASISGGTPTDTQYF.

The chain has TRBV7-8 and TRBJ1-1, with 7 bases lining up with TRBD1. Losses at the gene ends were 5 bases for V and 2 bases for J; bases not matched to a gene: 5. Germline-derived CDR1 and CDR2 are SGHVS and FQNEAQ. This CDR3 is 14 amino acids long. This chain's CDR3 is CASSTGTVNTEAFF. For the CDR3, the DNA is TGTGCCAGCAGCACCGGGACAGTAAACACTGAAGCTTTCTTT.

Only one count was recorded for this clone. This chain uses TRBV28 with TRBJ1-5; 10 nucleotides agree with TRBD1. CDR1 and CDR2 from the germline V gene are MDHEN and SYDVKM. The CDR3 is 16 residues long. CDR3 loop: CATQGLDRGHNQPQHF. CDR3 coding DNA: TGTGCTACACAGGGGCTAGACAGGGGGCACAATCAGCCCCAGCATTTT.

The chain combines TRBV28 with TRBJ1-1, with 9 nucleotides matching TRBD1. Per the germline V gene, CDR1 is MDHEN and CDR2 is SYDVKM. The CDR3 loop spans 16 amino acids. V lost 6 bases to trimming and J lost 6 bases; unmatched junction nucleotides: 14. The CDR3 DNA reads TGTGCCAGCAGCATCCCGGGACAGGGCCTTAGGGCTGAAGCTTTCTTT. As protein: CASSIPGQGLRAEAFF.

The chain links TRBV5-5 to TRBJ2-7; a possible D gene is TRBD2 (5 bases). Trimming took off 0 bases at V and 1 base at J, with 11 bases between the two ends. The CDR3 sequence is 15 residues long. CDR1 and CDR2 (germline): SGHKS, YYEKEE (reference sequence). The CDR3 bases are TGTGCCAGCAGCTTGGTCCTAGCTCTTTCCTACGAGCAGTACTTC. Its protein product is CASSLVLALSYEQYF. Drawing the rest from reference TRBV5-5 and TRBJ2-7, the complete variable domain is DAGVTQSPTHLIKTRGQQVTLRCSPISGHKSVSWYQQVLGQGPQFIFQYYEKEERGRGNFPDRFSARQFPNYSSELNVNALLLGDSALYLCASSLVLALSYEQYFGPGTRLTVT.

CDR3 coding DNA: TGTGCCAGCAATAAGAGGCCAGGGGGAAACACCATATATTTT. This gives the protein CASNKRPGGNTIYF. The rearrangement uses TRBV6-5 and TRBJ1-3; weak D call: TRBD1 (5 bases). Trimming took off 7 bases at V and 4 bases at J, with 14 bases between the two ends. CDR3 length equals 14 residues. Per germline, CDR1 MNHEY and CDR2 SVGAGI.

The rearrangement joins TRBV19 to TRBJ2-1, with TRBD2 identical over 7 bases. V shed 8 bases, J shed 6 bases, and the junction held 16 bases outside the gene matches. CDR1 is LNHDA and CDR2 is SQIVND in the germline V gene (reference sequence). This CDR3 is 16 amino acids long. The CDR3 region is CASPSGGSGVGNEQFF. The CDR3 nucleotides read TGTGCCAGTCCCTCGGGCGGGAGTGGGGTTGGCAATGAGCAGTTCTTC.

V is TRBV30 and J is TRBJ2-7; possibly TRBD2 for D (6 bases). Germline V CDR1 and CDR2: GTSNPN, SVGIG (reference sequence). The CDR3 totals 14 residues. Trimming removed 3 bases at V and 4 bases at J, with 16 bases between. CDR3 sequence (DNA): TGTGCCTGGAGCAGACCGGGACTGAGATACGAGCAGTACTTC. Amino acids: CAWSRPGLRYEQYF. The full variable domain, completed using reference TRBV30 and TRBJ2-7, is SQTIHQWPATLVQPVGSPLSLECTVEGTSNPNLYWYRQAAGRGLQLLFYSVGIGQISSEVPQNLSASRPQDRQFILSSKKLLLSDSGFYLCAWSRPGLRYEQYFGPGTRLTVT.

CDR3 DNA sequence: TGTGCCAGCAGTGACACGCCCGAAGCTTTCTTT. This encodes CASSDTPEAFF. The chain links TRBV6-6 to TRBJ1-1; no clear D. Germline CDR1 reads MNHNY; CDR2 reads SVGAGI (reference sequence). The CDR3 spans 11 residues. V gave up 5 bases and J gave up 8 bases, with 9 bases separating them.

This chain links TRBV29-1 with TRBJ2-6, with D possibly being TRBD2 (5 bases). The CDR3 contains 16 residues. Trimming cost V 0 bases and J 2 bases, with 11 bases left between them. Germline V gene data show CDR1 as SQVTM and CDR2 as ANQGSEA. CDR3 loop: CSVEDSRETGANVLTF. CDR3 sequence (DNA): TGCAGCGTTGAAGATTCCCGGGAAACTGGGGCCAACGTCCTGACTTTC.

The V gene is TRBV10-2, the J gene TRBJ2-3; 13 bases are shared with TRBD2. Germline loops: CDR1 WSHSY, CDR2 SAAADI. V shed 1 base and J 4 bases; nucleotides not matched to a gene: 5. The CDR3 extends over 17 amino acids. This chain's CDR3 is CASSEYRTSGRPDTQYF. The CDR3 nucleotides read TGCGCCAGCAGTGAGTACCGGACTAGCGGGAGACCAGATACGCAGTATTTT.

This chain links TRBV6-1 with TRBJ1-3; D might be TRBD1 (6 bases). Germline assignment: CDR1 MNHNS and CDR2 SASEGT. This CDR3 contains 17 residues. V lost 0 bases and J lost 2, with 14 bases in between. The CDR3 coding sequence is TGTGCCAGCAGTGAAGCGCTTCTAGGGGGTGCTGGAAACACCATATATTTT. The encoded protein is CASSEALLGGAGNTIYF.

The CDR3 DNA reads as TGTGCCTGGGGCCGGCGGGGGGCGGATGAAGCTTTCTTT. This encodes CAWGRRGADEAFF. This chain joins TRBV30 and TRBJ1-1; possible D gene TRBD1, 6 bases. The CDR3 consists of 13 residues. Germline CDR1 and CDR2: GTSNPN and SVGIG (reference sequence). Deletions cut 5 bases from V and 7 bases from J, with 17 bases between.

This chain links TRBV19 with TRBJ2-7; 10 bases agree with TRBD2. With V trimmed by 3 bases and J by 5 bases, 7 bases remained unmatched. The CDR3 runs 15 residues. Germline-derived CDR1 and CDR2 are LNHDA and SQIVND (reference sequence). CDR3 sequence reads: CASSISAGGPNEQYF. In DNA, the CDR3 is TGTGCCAGTAGTATCTCAGCGGGAGGGCCCAACGAGCAGTACTTC.

The chain has TRBV5-5 and TRBJ2-1; 9 nucleotides agree with TRBD2. CDR1 is SGHKS, CDR2 YYEKEE, per germline (reference sequence). The CDR3 runs to 16 residues. V gave up 4 bases and J gave up 2 bases; unmatched junction bases: 7. The CDR3, as DNA: TGTGCCAGCAGCCTAACTCCTAGCGGGACCTACAATGAGCAGTTCTTC. The encoded protein is CASSLTPSGTYNEQFF.

The J gene is TRBJ2-2, the V gene TRBV7-3; 7 bases line up with TRBD1. Germline V gene data show CDR1 as SGHTA and CDR2 as FQGTGA. The ends lost 2 bases at V and 6 bases at J; junction bases unmatched: 9. The CDR3 covers 16 residues. CDR3 nucleotides: TGTGCCAGCAGCTTAGTACCGACAGGGACCGCCGGGGAGCTGTTTTTT. It encodes CASSLVPTGTAGELFF.

The chain couples TRBV7-2 to TRBJ1-2; D call uncertain. V lost 2 bases to trimming and J lost 4 bases, with 14 bases between them. The CDR3 has 15 residues. Germline loops: CDR1 SGHTA, CDR2 FQGNSA. In DNA form, the CDR3 reads TGTGCCAGCAGCTTATTGACGGGTTTGCCCTATGGCTACACCTTC. Amino acids: CASSLLTGLPYGYTF.